This T cell receptor beta chain was recovered during a study of human T cells and chemical hapten exposure. Time point of the sample: pre-sensitization, week 0. The treatment: therapeutic diphenylcyclopropenone sensitization with weekly scalp DPC. TCRdb re-called the RACE reads with MiXCR, one entry per CDR3 protein. The table has approximately 100,000 distinct CDR3 sequences, 10% to 15% seen once; the top ten hold over 1.5%. This clonotype showed up many times. Germline CDR1 SGHAT, CDR2 FQNNGV. The germline V and J ends were trimmed by 0 bases and 5 bases, with 5 bases remaining between them. The CDR3 contains 13 residues.

This specimen was whole blood, taken in connection with sensitization to the hapten diphenylcyclopropenone (DPC). The chain couples TRBV11-2 to TRBJ1-5; no clear D gene. This sequence originates from a woman aged 45 to 65 with alopecia areata. Some clones in this sample may be carry-over from other donors' samples. The CDR3 loop reads CASSLDRDQPQHF. The CDR3 DNA reads as TGTGCCAGCAGCTTAGATCGGGATCAGCCCCAGCATTTT.